Shown below are 26 T cell receptor beta chains from a single sample sequenced in a study of blood T cell repertoires in COVID-19. TCRdb's copy holds only in-frame clones and misses some; the assay was immunoSEQ multiplex PCR. This table holds approximately 300,000 clones, around 84% found once. The source material was PBMCs or T cells enriched from blood (not recorded which). These TCRs come from a woman between 25 and 40 years old who had been exposed to COVID-19.

The V gene is TRBV7-3, the J gene TRBJ2-3; 14 positions match TRBD2. V gave up 4 bases and J gave up 4 bases; unmatched junction bases: 1. CDR3 length: 15 residues. Germline V CDR1 and CDR2: SGHTA, FQGTGA. The CDR3 DNA is TGTGCCAGCAGCTGGACTAGCGGGAGGTCAGATACGCAGTATTTT. It translates to CASSWTSGRSDTQYF.

This chain links TRBV9 with TRBJ1-4; TRBD1 aligns across 8 bases. Trimming cost V 3 bases and J 8 bases; bases outside gene matches: 15. The length of the CDR3 is 17 residues. Germline V gene data show CDR1 as SGDLS and CDR2 as YYNGEE. The CDR3 loop reads CASSGSIGGSGGEKLFF. The DNA for the CDR3 is TGTGCCAGCAGCGGATCGATCGGTGGGTCAGGGGGCGAAAAACTGTTTTTT.

Concerning this clone: A read error may account for a junction end that differs from germline. V gene TRBV28 combines with J gene TRBJ2-1, with TRBD1 as a possible D gene (6 bases). Germline V CDR1 and CDR2: MDHEN, SYDVKM. CDR3 length: 13 residues. CDR3 nucleotide sequence: TGTGCCAGCAGCCTAGGTAACAGGGAGCGTTCTCTCTTC. It is translated as CASSLGNRERSLF.

The chain employs TRBV12-1 and TRBJ2-5; the table assigns TRBD2, which was not confirmed against the DNA. TRBV12-1 is labeled a pseudogene. This CDR3 contains 16 residues. The CDR3 is CASSFKTSGSQETQYF. For the CDR3, the DNA is TGTGCCAGCAGCTTCAAGACTAGCGGATCACAAGAGACCCAGTACTTC.

The chain couples TRBV14 to TRBJ2-7, with D unresolved. V lost 1 base and J 6 bases, leaving 13 bases between the germline ends. The CDR3 spans 14 residues. CDR1 is SGHDN and CDR2 is FVKESK in the germline V gene. This chain's CDR3 is CASSQGLSGTEQYF. The CDR3 DNA reads TGTGCCAGCAGCCAAGGTCTTTCTGGCACCGAGCAGTACTTC. Drawing the rest from reference TRBV14 and TRBJ2-7, the complete variable domain is EAGVTQFPSHSVIEKGQTVTLRCDPISGHDNLYWYRRVMGKEIKFLLHFVKESKQDESGMPNNRFLAERTGGTYSTLKVQPAELEDSGVYFCASSQGLSGTEQYFGPGTRLTVT.

The genes are TRBV11-2 and TRBJ1-2; 7 bases map to TRBD1. The CDR3 covers 14 residues. Losses at the gene ends were 0 bases for V and 4 bases for J; bases not matched to a gene: 2. CDR1 and CDR2 from the germline V gene are SGHAT and FQNNGV. CDR3 region: CASSLETGPYGYTF. The CDR3 DNA is TGTGCCAGCAGCTTAGAGACAGGGCCCTATGGCTACACCTTC.

CDR3 in DNA: TGTGCCAGTAGTATAGTCGGCGGCCCGAACACTGAAGCTTTCTTT. Protein sequence: CASSIVGGPNTEAFF. The gene calls are TRBV19 and TRBJ1-1; unclear D gene. The CDR3 totals 15 residues. Germline V gives CDR1 LNHDA, CDR2 SQIVND (reference sequence). V lost 1 base to trimming and J lost 1 base, with 10 bases between them.

The rearrangement joins TRBV27 to TRBJ2-1, with 12 bases fitting TRBD2. The CDR3 extends over 16 amino acids. Germline CDR1 is MNHEY and CDR2 is SMNVEV (reference sequence). Trimming removed 4 bases from V and 7 bases from J; junction bases left unmatched: 8. The CDR3, as DNA: TGTGCCAGCAGTTCGCACCGACTAGCGGGGGAAAATGAGCAGTTCTTC. It encodes CASSSHRLAGENEQFF.

This clone was seen a few times. The CDR3 spells CASSDSSNTEAFF. In nucleotides, the CDR3 is TGTGCCAGCAGCGACAGCTCGAACACTGAAGCTTTCTTT. J is TRBJ1-1 and V is TRBV12-3 or TRBV12-4, with D possibly TRBD1 on 5 matching bases. CDR3 length: 13 residues. Trimming stripped 6 bases from V and 1 base from J, with 9 bases between.

The chain joins TRBV5-1 to TRBJ2-5; 9 bases are shared with TRBD1. Losses at the gene ends were 3 bases for V and 5 bases for J; bases not matched to a gene: 5. Germline V gene data show CDR1 as SGHRS and CDR2 as YFSETQ. The CDR3 is 14 amino acids. CDR3 loop: CASSSNRGRETQYF. CDR3 DNA: TGCGCCAGCAGCTCGAACAGGGGGCGGGAGACCCAGTACTTC. The full variable domain, its missing parts supplied by reference TRBV5-1 and TRBJ2-5, is KAGVTQTPRYLIKTRGQQVTLSCSPISGHRSVSWYQQTPGQGLQFLFEYFSETQRNKGNFPGRFSGRQFSNSRSEMNVSTLELGDSALYLCASSSNRGRETQYFGPGTRLLVL.

This chain connects TRBV28 to TRBJ1-2; 12 bases agree with TRBD1. CDR3 length equals 15 residues. Per the germline V gene, CDR1 is MDHEN and CDR2 is SYDVKM. The J segment lost 8 bases and the V segment lost 5 bases, leaving 9 bases of the junction unmatched. CDR3 nucleotides: TGTGCCAGCAGTACGGAGGGACAGGGGGCAGGGGGCTACACCTTC. This gives the protein CASSTEGQGAGGYTF.

The rearrangement uses TRBV6-1 and TRBJ1-6, with D perhaps matching TRBD1 (6 bases). This CDR3 spans 15 amino acids. From germline, CDR1 is MNHNS and CDR2 SASEGT. V was clipped by 3 bases and J by 10 bases, with 16 bases between them. CDR3 sequence (DNA): TGTGCCAGCAGTGAGAGGGACACCCACCGGTCACCCCTCCACTTT. It translates to CASSERDTHRSPLHF.

A few counts support this clone. The chain is built from TRBV6-5 and TRBJ1-2, with 9 bases fitting TRBD1. V lost 6 bases to trimming and J lost 4 bases; unmatched junction nucleotides: 9. Germline CDR1 MNHEY, CDR2 SVGAGI. CDR3 length: 15 amino acids. Written as DNA, the CDR3 is TGTGCCAGCAGCTACCGGGACAGGGAAAGCTATGGCTACACCTTC. The encoded protein is CASSYRDRESYGYTF.

The chain couples TRBV7-2 to TRBJ2-3; 9 nucleotides match TRBD2. J lost 2 bases, V lost 5 bases, and 8 bases had no gene match. CDR1 is SGHTA, CDR2 FQGNSA, per germline. This CDR3 is built from 16 residues. CDR3 DNA sequence: TGTGCCAGCAGCAAAGGCGGGAGGGCGAACACAGATACGCAGTATTTT. Translated, it gives CASSKGGRANTDTQYF.

The chain employs TRBV5-1 and TRBJ1-6; D unresolved. The CDR3 length is 16 residues. Trimming cost V 2 bases and J 5 bases, with 14 bases left between them. The germline V gene encodes CDR1 SGHRS and CDR2 YFSETQ. The DNA for the CDR3 is TGCGCCAGCAGCTTCGGTAACAGTCTAAATAATTCACCCCTCCACTTT. It encodes CASSFGNSLNNSPLHF.

A note on this clone: Other DNA variants within this sample encode the same CDR3. This chain links TRBV5-1 with TRBJ2-7; TRBD1 matches at 9 bases. Trimming removed 3 bases from V and 1 base from J; junction bases left unmatched: 2. Germline loops: CDR1 SGHRS, CDR2 YFSETQ. This CDR3 is 14 amino acids long. The CDR3 reads CASSSGTGSYEQYF. DNA of the CDR3: TGCGCCAGCAGCTCCGGGACAGGGTCCTACGAGCAGTACTTC.

This sequence joins TRBV30 and TRBJ2-1, with a tentative D call TRBD2 (5 bases). Trimming cost V 4 bases and J 0 bases, with 13 bases left between them. The germline V gene has CDR1 GTSNPN and CDR2 SVGIG (reference sequence). The CDR3 is 15 amino acids. CDR3 DNA: TGTGCCTGGAATCCGGACTTTAGCTCCTACAATGAGCAGTTCTTC. Protein product: CAWNPDFSSYNEQFF. Drawing the rest from reference TRBV30 and TRBJ2-1, the complete variable domain is SQTIHQWPATLVQPVGSPLSLECTVEGTSNPNLYWYRQAAGRGLQLLFYSVGIGQISSEVPQNLSASRPQDRQFILSSKKLLLSDSGFYLCAWNPDFSSYNEQFFGPGTRLTVL.

The CDR3 DNA reads as TGTGCCACCAGTGATCGGGGACTAGCGGGAGAGGGGCTCACAGATACGCAGTATTTT. This gives the protein CATSDRGLAGEGLTDTQYF. The chain uses TRBV24-1 and TRBJ2-3; 14 bases map to TRBD2. This CDR3 contains 19 residues. The ends lost 3 bases at V and 2 bases at J; junction bases unmatched: 9. Per germline, CDR1 KGHDR and CDR2 SFDVKD.

V and J are TRBV11-1 and TRBJ2-3; the match to TRBD2 covers 8 bases. Per germline, CDR1 SGHAT and CDR2 FQDESV (reference sequence). The CDR3 spans 16 residues. J lost 4 bases, V lost 4 bases, and 10 bases had no gene match. The CDR3 DNA is TGTGCCAGCAGCTCATATAGCGGGATCGTCCCAGATACGCAGTATTTT. It is translated as CASSSYSGIVPDTQYF.

The chain is built from TRBV12-3 or TRBV12-4 and TRBJ2-1; D possibly corresponds to TRBD2 (6 bases). Between the trimmed V and J ends, which lost 3 bases and 10 bases, there was a span of 10 bases. CDR3 length equals 12 residues. CDR3 coding DNA: TGTGCCAGCAGTTTTAGCGGAGAGGAGCAGTTCTTC. Protein: CASSFSGEEQFF.

This clone came up a few times. V and J are TRBV5-6 and TRBJ2-7; 7 bases are a match to TRBD2. CDR1 and CDR2 (germline): SGHDT, YYEEEE. Germline trimming cut 1 base from V and 6 bases from J; bases unmatched to any gene: 7. The CDR3 is made up of 14 amino acids. CDR3 region: CASSLITGEGEQYF. In nucleotides, the CDR3 is TGTGCCAGCAGCTTGATAACGGGGGAGGGCGAGCAGTACTTC.

This sequence joins TRBV9 and TRBJ2-7; 9 nucleotides agree with TRBD1. Per germline, CDR1 SGDLS and CDR2 YYNGEE. This CDR3 contains 12 residues. The V gene end was trimmed by 4 bases and the J gene end by 7 bases; junction bases not matched to a gene: 3. This chain's CDR3 is CASSPDRGEQYF. CDR3 nucleotide sequence: TGTGCCAGCAGCCCGGACAGGGGAGAGCAGTACTTC.

A few counts support this clone. The chain employs TRBV7-3 and TRBJ1-1; TRBD1 aligns across 8 bases. This CDR3 region has 16 residues. V lost 2 bases and J lost 0; bases outside the gene matches: 5. The germline V gene encodes CDR1 SGHTA and CDR2 FQGTGA. Here the CDR3 reads CASSLGTGPMNTEAFF. The CDR3 DNA sequence: TGTGCCAGCAGCTTAGGGACAGGACCCATGAACACTGAAGCTTTCTTT.

The chain employs TRBV19 and TRBJ2-1; weak D call: TRBD1 (6 bases). The CDR3 is 18 residues long. From germline, CDR1 is LNHDA and CDR2 SQIVND (reference sequence). V was shortened by 4 bases and J by 12 bases, with 31 bases between the two germline ends. CDR3 nucleotide sequence: TGTGCCAGTAGTAATCAAATAGCGAGAGCAGGGGCCGTTTTTCCGCAGTTCTTC. Encoded protein: CASSNQIARAGAVFPQFF.

J is TRBJ2-6 and V is TRBV28; TRBD1 aligns across 7 bases. Per the germline V gene, CDR1 is MDHEN and CDR2 is SYDVKM. The CDR3 runs 16 residues. Unmatched junction bases numbered 8, after V lost 5 bases and J lost 4 bases. CDR3 residues: CASSPQGMVGANVLTF. CDR3 sequence (DNA): TGTGCCAGCAGTCCACAGGGGATGGTAGGGGCCAACGTCCTGACTTTC.

The chain links TRBV5-1 to TRBJ1-4; 7 bases map to TRBD1. The CDR3 has 16 amino acids. The V gene's germline CDR1 is SGHRS and CDR2 YFSETQ. The V gene end was trimmed by 4 bases and the J gene end by 5 bases; junction bases not matched to a gene: 11. In DNA form, the CDR3 reads TGCGCCAGCAGCGCACCAGAGGGACAGAAAAATGAAAAACTGTTTTTT. Its translation is CASSAPEGQKNEKLFF.